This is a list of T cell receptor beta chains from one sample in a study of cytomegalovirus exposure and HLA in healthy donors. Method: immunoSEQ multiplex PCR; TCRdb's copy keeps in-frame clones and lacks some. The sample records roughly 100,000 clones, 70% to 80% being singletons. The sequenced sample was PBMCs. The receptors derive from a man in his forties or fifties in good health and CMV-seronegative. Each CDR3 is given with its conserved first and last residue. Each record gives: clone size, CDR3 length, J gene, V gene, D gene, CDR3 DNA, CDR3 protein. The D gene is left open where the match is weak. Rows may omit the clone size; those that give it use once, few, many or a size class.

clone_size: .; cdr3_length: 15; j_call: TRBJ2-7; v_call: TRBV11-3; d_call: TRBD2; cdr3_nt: TGTGCCAGCAGCTCTTTAGCGGGGAACTCCTACGAGCAGTACTTC; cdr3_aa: CASSSLAGNSYEQYF
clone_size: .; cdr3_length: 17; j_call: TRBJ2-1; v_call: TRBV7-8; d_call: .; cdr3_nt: TGTGCCAGCAGCTTAGTCCGGGGTTCGCTCTCCTACAATGAGCAGTTCTTC; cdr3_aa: CASSLVRGSLSYNEQFF
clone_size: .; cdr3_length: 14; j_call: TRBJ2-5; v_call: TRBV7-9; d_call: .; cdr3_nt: TGTGCCAGCAGCTTAGTAGGAGTTCAAGAGACCCAGTACTTC; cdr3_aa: CASSLVGVQETQYF
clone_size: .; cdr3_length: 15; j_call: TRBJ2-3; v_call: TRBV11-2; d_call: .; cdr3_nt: TGTGCCAGCAGCCGGGGAGCGGAAAGCACAGATACGCAGTATTTT; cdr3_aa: CASSRGAESTDTQYF
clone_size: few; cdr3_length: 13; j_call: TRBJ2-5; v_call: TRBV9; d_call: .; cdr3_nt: TGTGCCAGCAGCACGGTCGGGAGAGAGACCCAGTACTTC; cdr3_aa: CASSTVGRETQYF
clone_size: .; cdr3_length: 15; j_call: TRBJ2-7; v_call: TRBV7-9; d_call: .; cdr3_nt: TGTGCCAGCAGCTTAGGAGACAGTAGCTCCTACGAGCAGTACTTC; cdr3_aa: CASSLGDSSSYEQYF
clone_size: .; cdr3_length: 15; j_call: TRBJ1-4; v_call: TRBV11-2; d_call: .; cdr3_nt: TGTGCCAGCAGCTTAAATGTGAGGGTTCCGGAAAAACTGTTTTTT; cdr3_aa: CASSLNVRVPEKLFF
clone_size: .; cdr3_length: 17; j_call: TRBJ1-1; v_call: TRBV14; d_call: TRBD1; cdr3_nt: TGTGCCAGCAGCCAAGATCCGGGACAGGGGCCAGACCGTGAAGCTTTCTTT; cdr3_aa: CASSQDPGQGPDREAFF
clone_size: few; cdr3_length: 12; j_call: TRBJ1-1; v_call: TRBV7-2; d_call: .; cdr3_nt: TGTGCCAGCAGCCCAGGGCCGAATGAAGCTTTCTTT; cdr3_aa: CASSPGPNEAFF
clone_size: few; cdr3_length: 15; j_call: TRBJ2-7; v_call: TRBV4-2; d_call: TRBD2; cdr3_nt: TGTGCCAGCAGCCAAGTTCGGGGGGGCTCCTACGAGCAGTACTTC; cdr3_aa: CASSQVRGGSYEQYF
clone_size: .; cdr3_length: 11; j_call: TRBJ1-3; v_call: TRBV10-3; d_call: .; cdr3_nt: TGTGCCTCGCCAGGAGGAAACACCATATATTTT; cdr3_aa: CASPGGNTIYF
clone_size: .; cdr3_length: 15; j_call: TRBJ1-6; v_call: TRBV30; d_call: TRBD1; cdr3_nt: TGTGCCTGGAAGGGACAGTCTACTTCTAATTCACCCCTCCACTTT; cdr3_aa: CAWKGQSTSNSPLHF
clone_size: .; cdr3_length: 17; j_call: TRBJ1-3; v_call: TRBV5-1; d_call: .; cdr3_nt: TGCGCCAGCAGCCAAGCTCAAACAGGGAGCTCTGGAAACACCATATATTTT; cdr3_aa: CASSQAQTGSSGNTIYF
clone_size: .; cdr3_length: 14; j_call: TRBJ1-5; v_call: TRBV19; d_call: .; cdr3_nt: TGTGCCAGTAGTATCGAAAGGGCGGGGGAGCCCCAGCATTTT; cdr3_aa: CASSIERAGEPQHF
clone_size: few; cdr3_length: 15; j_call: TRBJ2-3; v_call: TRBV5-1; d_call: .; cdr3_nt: TGCGCCAGCAGCTGGAGCCCAGTAGGTACAGATACGCAGTATTTT; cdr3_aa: CASSWSPVGTDTQYF
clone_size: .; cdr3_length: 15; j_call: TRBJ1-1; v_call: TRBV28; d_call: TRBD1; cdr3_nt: TGTGCCAGCAATCAACAGGGGACGGGCTGGACTGAAGCTTTCTTT; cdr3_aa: CASNQQGTGWTEAFF
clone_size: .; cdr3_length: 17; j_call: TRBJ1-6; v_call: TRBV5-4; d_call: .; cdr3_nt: TGTGCCAGCAGCTTGGCGCTCGGAGGGACCTATAATTCACCCCTCCACTTT; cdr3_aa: CASSLALGGTYNSPLHF
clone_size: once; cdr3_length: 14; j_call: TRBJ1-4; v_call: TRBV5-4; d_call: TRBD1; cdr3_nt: TGTGCCAGCAGCCTGAGACAGGGTACCGAAAAACTGTTTTTT; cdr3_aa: CASSLRQGTEKLFF
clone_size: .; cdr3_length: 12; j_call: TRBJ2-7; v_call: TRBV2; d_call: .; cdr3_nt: TGTGCCAGCACAGCGGTCTCCTACGAGCAGTACTTC; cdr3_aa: CASTAVSYEQYF
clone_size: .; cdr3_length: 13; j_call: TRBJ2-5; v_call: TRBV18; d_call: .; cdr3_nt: TGTGCCAGCTCACCGGGGCAGCAAGAGACCCAGTACTTC; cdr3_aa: CASSPGQQETQYF
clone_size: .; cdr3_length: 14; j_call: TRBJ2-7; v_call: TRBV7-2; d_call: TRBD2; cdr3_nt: TGTGCCAGCAGCTTAGCTGGGAGGGGCCACGAGCAGTACTTC; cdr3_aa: CASSLAGRGHEQYF